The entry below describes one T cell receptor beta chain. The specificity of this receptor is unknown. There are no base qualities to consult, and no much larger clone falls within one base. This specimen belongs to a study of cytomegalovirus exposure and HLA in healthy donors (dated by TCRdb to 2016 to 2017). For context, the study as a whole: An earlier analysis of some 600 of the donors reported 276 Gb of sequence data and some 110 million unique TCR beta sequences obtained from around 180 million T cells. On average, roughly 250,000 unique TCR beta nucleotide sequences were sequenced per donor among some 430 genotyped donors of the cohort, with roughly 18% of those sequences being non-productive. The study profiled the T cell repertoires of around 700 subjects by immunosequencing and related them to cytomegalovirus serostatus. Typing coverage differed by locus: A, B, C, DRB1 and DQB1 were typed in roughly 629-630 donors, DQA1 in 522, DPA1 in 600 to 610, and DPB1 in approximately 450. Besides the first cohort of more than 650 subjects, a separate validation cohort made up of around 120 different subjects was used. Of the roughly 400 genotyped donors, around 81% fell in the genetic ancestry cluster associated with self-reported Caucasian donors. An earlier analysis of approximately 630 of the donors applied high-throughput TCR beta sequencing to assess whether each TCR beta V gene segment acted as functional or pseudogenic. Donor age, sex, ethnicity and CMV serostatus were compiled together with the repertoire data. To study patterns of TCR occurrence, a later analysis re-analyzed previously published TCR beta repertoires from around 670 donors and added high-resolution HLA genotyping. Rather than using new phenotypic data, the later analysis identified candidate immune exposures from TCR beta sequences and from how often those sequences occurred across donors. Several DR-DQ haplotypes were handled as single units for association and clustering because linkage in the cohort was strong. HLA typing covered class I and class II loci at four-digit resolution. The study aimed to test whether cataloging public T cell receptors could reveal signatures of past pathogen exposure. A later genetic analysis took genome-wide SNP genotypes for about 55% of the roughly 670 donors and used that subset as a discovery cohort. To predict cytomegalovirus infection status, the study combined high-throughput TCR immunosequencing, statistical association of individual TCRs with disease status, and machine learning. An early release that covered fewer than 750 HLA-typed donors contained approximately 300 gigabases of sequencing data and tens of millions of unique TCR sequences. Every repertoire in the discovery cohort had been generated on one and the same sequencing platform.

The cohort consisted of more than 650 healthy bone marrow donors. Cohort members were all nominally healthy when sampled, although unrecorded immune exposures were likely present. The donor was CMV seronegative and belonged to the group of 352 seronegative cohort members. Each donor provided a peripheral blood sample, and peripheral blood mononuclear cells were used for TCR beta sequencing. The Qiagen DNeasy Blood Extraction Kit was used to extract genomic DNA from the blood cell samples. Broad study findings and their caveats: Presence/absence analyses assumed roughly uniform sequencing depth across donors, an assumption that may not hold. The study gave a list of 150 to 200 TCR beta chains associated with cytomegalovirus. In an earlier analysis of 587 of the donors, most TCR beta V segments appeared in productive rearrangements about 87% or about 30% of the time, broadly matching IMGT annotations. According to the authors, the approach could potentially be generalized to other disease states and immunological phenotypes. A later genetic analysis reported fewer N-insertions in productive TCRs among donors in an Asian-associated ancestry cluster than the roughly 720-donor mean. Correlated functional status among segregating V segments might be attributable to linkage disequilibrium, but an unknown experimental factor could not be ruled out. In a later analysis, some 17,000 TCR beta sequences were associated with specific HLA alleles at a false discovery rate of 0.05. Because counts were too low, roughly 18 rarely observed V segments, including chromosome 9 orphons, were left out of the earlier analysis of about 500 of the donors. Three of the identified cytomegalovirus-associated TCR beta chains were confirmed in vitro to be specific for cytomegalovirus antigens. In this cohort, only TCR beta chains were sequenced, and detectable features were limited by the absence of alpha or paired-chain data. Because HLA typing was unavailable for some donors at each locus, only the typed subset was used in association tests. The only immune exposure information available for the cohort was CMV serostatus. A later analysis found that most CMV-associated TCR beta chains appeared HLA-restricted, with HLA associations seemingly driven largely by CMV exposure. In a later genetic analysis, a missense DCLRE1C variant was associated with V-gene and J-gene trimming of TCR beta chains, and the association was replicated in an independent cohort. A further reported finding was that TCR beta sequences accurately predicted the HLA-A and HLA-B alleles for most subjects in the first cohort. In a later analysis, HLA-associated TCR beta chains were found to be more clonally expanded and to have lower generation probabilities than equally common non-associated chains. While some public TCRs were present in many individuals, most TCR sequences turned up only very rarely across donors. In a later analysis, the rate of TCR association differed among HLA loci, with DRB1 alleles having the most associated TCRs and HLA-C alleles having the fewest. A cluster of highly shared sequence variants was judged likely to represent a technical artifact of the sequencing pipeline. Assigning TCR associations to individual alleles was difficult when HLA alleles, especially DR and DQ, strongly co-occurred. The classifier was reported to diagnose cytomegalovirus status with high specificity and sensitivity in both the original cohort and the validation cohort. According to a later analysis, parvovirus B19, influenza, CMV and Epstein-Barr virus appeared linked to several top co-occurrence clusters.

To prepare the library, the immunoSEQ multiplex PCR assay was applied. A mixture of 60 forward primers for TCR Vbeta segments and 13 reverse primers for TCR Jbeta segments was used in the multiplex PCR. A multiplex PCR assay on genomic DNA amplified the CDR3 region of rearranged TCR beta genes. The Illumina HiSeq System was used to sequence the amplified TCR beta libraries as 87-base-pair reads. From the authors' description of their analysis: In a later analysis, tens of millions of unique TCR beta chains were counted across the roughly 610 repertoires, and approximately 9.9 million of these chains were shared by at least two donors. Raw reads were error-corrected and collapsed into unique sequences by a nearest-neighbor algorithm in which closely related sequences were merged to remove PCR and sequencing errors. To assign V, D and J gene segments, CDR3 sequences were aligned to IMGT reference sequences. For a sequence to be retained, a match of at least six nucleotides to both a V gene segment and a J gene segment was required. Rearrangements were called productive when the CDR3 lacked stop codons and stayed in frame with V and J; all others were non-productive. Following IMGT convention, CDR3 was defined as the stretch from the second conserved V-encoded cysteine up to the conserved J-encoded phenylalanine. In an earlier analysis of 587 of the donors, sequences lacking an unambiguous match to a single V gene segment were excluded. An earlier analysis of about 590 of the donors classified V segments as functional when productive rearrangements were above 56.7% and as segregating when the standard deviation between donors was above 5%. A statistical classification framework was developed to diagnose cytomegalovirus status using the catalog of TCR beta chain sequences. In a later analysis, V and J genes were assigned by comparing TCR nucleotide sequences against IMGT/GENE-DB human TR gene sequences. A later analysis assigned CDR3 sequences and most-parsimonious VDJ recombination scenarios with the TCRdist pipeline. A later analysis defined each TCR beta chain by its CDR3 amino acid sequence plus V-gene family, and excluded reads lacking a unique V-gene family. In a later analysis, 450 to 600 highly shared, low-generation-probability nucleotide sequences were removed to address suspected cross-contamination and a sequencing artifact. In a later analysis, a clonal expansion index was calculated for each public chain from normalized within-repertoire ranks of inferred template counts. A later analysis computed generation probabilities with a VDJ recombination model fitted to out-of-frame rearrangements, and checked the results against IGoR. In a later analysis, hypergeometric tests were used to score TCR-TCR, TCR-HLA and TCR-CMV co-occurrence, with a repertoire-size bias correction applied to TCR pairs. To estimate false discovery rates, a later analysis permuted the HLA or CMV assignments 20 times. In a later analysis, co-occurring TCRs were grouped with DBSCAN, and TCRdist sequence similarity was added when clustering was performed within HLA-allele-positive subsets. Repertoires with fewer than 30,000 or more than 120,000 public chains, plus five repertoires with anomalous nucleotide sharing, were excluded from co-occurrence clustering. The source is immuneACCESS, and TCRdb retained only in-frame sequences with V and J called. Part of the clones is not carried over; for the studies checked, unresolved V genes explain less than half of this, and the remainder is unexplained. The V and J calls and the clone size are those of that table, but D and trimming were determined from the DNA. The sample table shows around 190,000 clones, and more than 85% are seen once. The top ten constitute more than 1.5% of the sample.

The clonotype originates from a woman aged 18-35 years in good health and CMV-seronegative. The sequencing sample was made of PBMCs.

The sequenced DNA is TGCGCCAGCACCCTTGTGGAGGGCGGTGAGCAGTTCTTC. Translated, it gives CASTLVEGGEQFF. The sequence joins TRBV5-1 to TRBJ2-1; TRBD2 could be the D gene, as 6 bases match. The junction shows trimming of 6 bases on V and 9 bases on J, plus 16 bases between the germline ends. The germline V gene provides CDR1 SGHRS and CDR2 YFSETQ. The CDR3 goes from the cysteine to the phenylalanine over 13 residues. Only the CDR3 DNA is retained, 39 bases long and in frame from the first base.